Presented here are 23 T cell receptor beta chains from one specimen sequenced in a study of shared clonotypes between healthy human individuals. The protocol was immunoSEQ multiplex PCR, while the TCRdb copy is restricted to in-frame clones and leaves out a portion. The table records 1.5 million to 2.5 million clones, approximately 94% of them present only once. Naive CD8 cells lacked CD45RO, underwent positive selection for CCR7 and left out terminally differentiated effector memory CD45RA+ cells. What was sequenced was naive CD8+ T cells sorted from blood. These receptors originate from a man younger than 30 in good health.

This clone was seen once. CDR3 residues: CASSFDRDINSMNTEAFF. The CDR3 bases are TGTGCCAGCAGTTTCGACAGGGATATCAACTCAATGAACACTGAAGCTTTCTTT. This chain joins TRBV28 and TRBJ1-1; TRBD1 matches at 7 bases. This CDR3 has 18 residues. CDR1 MDHEN and CDR2 SYDVKM come from the germline V gene. J was trimmed by 0 bases and V by 3 bases; bases with no gene match: 13.

The chain joins TRBV7-6 to TRBJ2-3, with TRBD2 identical over 10 bases. Trimming took 6 bases from V and 4 from J; bases not matched to a gene: 4. Per germline, CDR1 SGHVS and CDR2 FNYEAQ. CDR3 length equals 14 residues. The CDR3 protein is CASSTAGGPDTQYF. The CDR3 DNA sequence: TGTGCCAGCAGTACAGCGGGAGGGCCAGATACGCAGTATTTT.

The chain links TRBV9 to TRBJ2-5; 10 bases match TRBD1. The V gene end was trimmed by 0 bases and the J gene end by 4 bases; junction bases not matched to a gene: 6. Germline assignment: CDR1 SGDLS and CDR2 YYNGEE. The length of the CDR3 is 16 residues. CDR3 region: CASSVGTGGVRETQYF. The CDR3 coding sequence is TGTGCCAGCAGCGTAGGGACAGGGGGGGTCCGAGAGACCCAGTACTTC.

The rearrangement uses TRBV27 and TRBJ1-5, with TRBD1 matching over 7 bases. This CDR3 comprises 15 residues. In germline, CDR1 is MNHEY, CDR2 SMNVEV (reference sequence). The V and J ends lost 6 bases and 5 bases, in that order; junction bases with no gene match: 10. The CDR3 region has the DNA TGTGCCAGCAGCCCCGGACAGGCCCCCTATCAGCCCCAGCATTTT. Residues: CASSPGQAPYQPQHF.

The chain employs TRBV11-2 and TRBJ2-3; 9 bases align to TRBD1. V lost 2 bases and J lost 6; bases outside the gene matches: 6. The CDR3 totals 15 residues. In germline, CDR1 is SGHAT, CDR2 FQNNGV. The CDR3 DNA reads as TGTGCCAGCAGCTTAATGGACAGGGGAATCGATACGCAGTATTTT. It encodes CASSLMDRGIDTQYF.

As for this clone: In the same sample, other DNA sequences code for this CDR3. The CDR3: CASSVAGASYEQYF. The CDR3 DNA is TGTGCCAGCAGCGTTGCAGGGGCGTCCTACGAGCAGTACTTC. V usage is TRBV9 and J usage is TRBJ2-7; D may be TRBD1 (6 bases). Trimming took off 2 bases at V and 1 base at J, with 10 bases between the two ends. Germline loops: CDR1 SGDLS, CDR2 YYNGEE. This CDR3 region has 14 residues.

This chain joins TRBV5-1 and TRBJ2-5; D gene unclear. Germline CDR1 reads SGHRS; CDR2 reads YFSETQ. CDR3 length: 14 residues. The V gene lost 4 bases and the J gene lost 5 bases, with 15 bases spanning the gap. The CDR3 loop is CASSPDMTVETQYF. CDR3 DNA sequence: TGCGCCAGCAGCCCGGATATGACGGTGGAGACCCAGTACTTC.

J is TRBJ2-1 and V is TRBV6-5; the D gene could be TRBD1 or TRBD2 (5 bases each). CDR3 size: 16 residues. V lost 0 bases to trimming and J lost 4 bases, with 13 bases between them. CDR1 is MNHEY and CDR2 is SVGAGI in the germline V gene. Here the CDR3 DNA reads TGTGCCAGCAGTTACTCTTTGGGGGAGAAATACAATGAGCAGTTCTTC. Amino acids: CASSYSLGEKYNEQFF.

Note on this clone: The sample contains more than one DNA sequence encoding this CDR3. This rearrangement joins TRBV7-6 to TRBJ2-7; tentatively, D is TRBD1 or TRBD2 (5 bases each). Per the germline V gene, CDR1 is SGHVS and CDR2 is FNYEAQ. This CDR3 has 14 amino acids. Trimming removed 0 bases from V and 1 base from J, with 7 bases in between. Here the CDR3 reads CASSLAGESYEQYF. For the CDR3, the DNA is TGTGCCAGCAGCTTAGCGGGGGAATCCTACGAGCAGTACTTC. Full variable domain (missing parts from reference TRBV7-6 and TRBJ2-7): GAGVSQSPRYKVTKRGQDVALRCDPISGHVSLYWYRQALGQGPEFLTYFNYEAQQDKSGLPNDRFSAERPEGSISTLTIQRTEQRDSAMYRCASSLAGESYEQYFGPGTRLTVT.

The chain uses TRBV27 and TRBJ2-3, with D hard to call. This CDR3 region has 16 residues. The ends were cut back, 4 bases at V and 1 base at J, with 15 bases in the middle. Germline V gene data show CDR1 as MNHEY and CDR2 as SMNVEV (reference sequence). CDR3 nucleotide sequence: TGTGCCAGCAGTTCTGACTGGCTTCTACGCACAGATACGCAGTATTTT. This sequence encodes CASSSDWLLRTDTQYF.

The J gene is TRBJ2-7, the V gene TRBV7-9; D not certain. Germline V lookup: CDR1 SEHNR, CDR2 FQNEAQ (reference sequence). Trimming removed 5 bases from V and 0 bases from J, with 5 bases in between. The CDR3 has 12 residues. CDR3 sequence reads: CASSKDSYEQYF. The CDR3 nucleotides read TGTGCCAGCAGCAAGGACTCCTACGAGCAGTACTTC. The full variable domain, in which reference TRBV7-9 and TRBJ2-7 provide the parts outside the CDR3, is DTGVSQNPRHKITKRGQNVTFRCDPISEHNRLYWYRQTLGQGPEFLTYFQNEAQLEKSRLLSDRFSAERPKGSFSTLEIQRTEQGDSAMYLCASSKDSYEQYFGPGTRLTVT.

This clone was observed once. The chain combines TRBV28 with TRBJ1-4; the D gene is possibly TRBD1 (6 bases). There are 15 residues in the CDR3. In germline, CDR1 is MDHEN, CDR2 SYDVKM. V lost 6 bases to trimming and J lost 5 bases, with 16 bases between them. CDR3 sequence: CASSLQGNTNEKLFF. In DNA form, the CDR3 reads TGTGCCAGCAGCCTCCAGGGGAATACCAATGAAAAACTGTTTTTT.

For the CDR3, the DNA is TGCAGCGTTGAGGGGGGGGCCTATCCCTCCTACGAGCAGTACTTC. It is translated as CSVEGGAYPSYEQYF. The chain has TRBV29-1 and TRBJ2-7; TRBD2 might be the D (7 bases). Between the trimmed V and J ends, which lost 3 bases and 0 bases, there was a span of 15 bases. Germline V gives CDR1 SQVTM, CDR2 ANQGSEA. This CDR3 has 15 residues.

The chain couples TRBV7-9 to TRBJ1-1, with a possible D match to TRBD1 (6 bases). V gave up 4 bases and J gave up 7 bases, with 16 bases separating them. Germline V lookup: CDR1 SEHNR, CDR2 FQNEAQ (reference sequence). This CDR3 spans 14 amino acids. The CDR3 reads CASSSGDMDDEAFF. CDR3 DNA: TGTGCCAGCAGCTCAGGGGACATGGACGATGAAGCTTTCTTT.

The rearrangement joins TRBV7-9 to TRBJ2-7; no reliable D call. Per the germline V gene, CDR1 is SEHNR and CDR2 is FQNEAQ (reference sequence). V was pared by 2 bases and J by 7 bases, with 9 bases between. The CDR3 is made up of 12 amino acids. The CDR3 nucleotides are TGTGCCAGCAGCTTACCAGATAGTGAGCAGTACTTC. Translated, it gives CASSLPDSEQYF.

The CDR3 spells CASSLGQTTDTQYF. Written as DNA, the CDR3 is TGTGCCAGCAGCTTGGGACAGACCACAGATACGCAGTATTTT. The rearrangement joins TRBV7-8 to TRBJ2-3; 7 bases agree with TRBD1. CDR3 size: 14 residues. J gave up 2 bases and V 3 bases, and 2 bases lay outside the gene matches. Looked up from germline, CDR1 is SGHVS and CDR2 is FQNEAQ.

The rearrangement joins TRBV11-2 to TRBJ2-5; 8 nucleotides match TRBD1. J gave up 5 bases and V 5 bases, and 13 bases lay outside the gene matches. There are 16 residues in the CDR3. Germline V lookup: CDR1 SGHAT, CDR2 FQNNGV. This CDR3 is CASSTWTGQFWETQYF. The DNA for the CDR3 is TGTGCCAGCAGCACCTGGACAGGGCAGTTTTGGGAGACCCAGTACTTC.

With respect to this clone: Other DNA sequences in the same sample also yield this CDR3. The chain carries TRBV15 and TRBJ1-5, with 7 bases that match TRBD1. This CDR3 spans 15 amino acids. Germline V gene data show CDR1 as LNHNV and CDR2 as YYDKDF (reference sequence). V trimming: 5 bases; J trimming: 0 bases; junction bases outside the gene matches: 4. This chain's CDR3 is CATSGGTVSNQPQHF. The DNA of the CDR3 is TGTGCCACCAGCGGGGGGACAGTTAGCAATCAGCCCCAGCATTTT.

This clone was seen a handful of times. This rearrangement joins TRBV6-1 to TRBJ1-1, with unresolved D. CDR1 and CDR2 (germline): MNHNS, SASEGT. V lost 6 bases and J 1 base, leaving 0 bases between the germline ends. The CDR3 is made up of 10 amino acids. The CDR3 protein is CASRNTEAFF. The CDR3 region has the DNA TGTGCCAGCAGGAACACTGAAGCTTTCTTT.

J is TRBJ2-4 and V is TRBV7-9; the D gene is possibly TRBD1 (5 bases). The V and J ends lost 4 bases and 8 bases respectively, with 15 bases between them. Germline-derived CDR1 and CDR2 are SEHNR and FQNEAQ (reference sequence). The CDR3 is 14 amino acids. The CDR3 region is CASSSAGQVDIQYF. Here the CDR3 DNA reads TGTGCCAGCAGCTCGGCTGGACAAGTCGACATTCAGTACTTC.

The chain couples TRBV5-1 to TRBJ1-1, with no clear D. Trimming pared 4 bases from V and 2 bases from J, leaving 12 bases between. From germline, CDR1 is SGHRS and CDR2 YFSETQ. The CDR3 sequence is 14 residues long. The CDR3 here is CASSHPTGNTEAFF. CDR3 bases: TGCGCCAGCAGCCACCCGACGGGAAACACTGAAGCTTTCTTT. Full variable domain (rest looked up from reference TRBV5-1 and TRBJ1-1): KAGVTQTPRYLIKTRGQQVTLSCSPISGHRSVSWYQQTPGQGLQFLFEYFSETQRNKGNFPGRFSGRQFSNSRSEMNVSTLELGDSALYLCASSHPTGNTEAFFGQGTRLTVV.

The chain recombines TRBV10-1 with TRBJ2-1; 9 bases align to TRBD2. CDR3 length equals 14 residues. Germline CDR1 WNHNN, CDR2 SYGVQD (reference sequence). Trimming at V came to 3 bases and at J to 9 bases, leaving 6 bases not matched to a gene. CDR3 residues: CASSESAGGIEQFF. The CDR3 nucleotides read TGCGCCAGCAGTGAATCAGCGGGGGGCATTGAGCAGTTCTTC.

This clone has more than one count but fewer than ten. The same CDR3 is also encoded by other DNA sequences in this sample. The rearrangement links TRBV5-1 to TRBJ2-1; D is undetermined. CDR1 is SGHRS, CDR2 YFSETQ, per germline. Trimming removed 2 bases from V and 6 bases from J, with 3 bases in between. This CDR3 comprises 11 residues. CDR3 region: CASSLGNEQFF. In nucleotides, the CDR3 is TGCGCCAGCAGCTTAGGCAATGAGCAGTTCTTC.